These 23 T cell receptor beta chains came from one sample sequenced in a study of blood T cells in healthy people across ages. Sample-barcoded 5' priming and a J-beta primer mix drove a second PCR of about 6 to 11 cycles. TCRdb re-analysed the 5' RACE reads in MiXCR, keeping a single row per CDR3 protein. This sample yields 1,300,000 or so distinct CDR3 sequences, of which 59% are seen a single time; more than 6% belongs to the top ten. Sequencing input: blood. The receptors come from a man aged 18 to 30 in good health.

CDR3 sequence (DNA): TGCGCCAGCAGTGAGGGACGGAACCAAGAGACCCAGTACTTC. Translated: CASSEGRNQETQYF. V gene TRBV10-1 combines with J gene TRBJ2-5; D remains ambiguous. V was trimmed by 2 bases and J by 0 bases, leaving 7 bases between them. CDR1 is WNHNN and CDR2 is SYGVQD in the germline V gene (reference sequence). CDR3 length: 14 amino acids.

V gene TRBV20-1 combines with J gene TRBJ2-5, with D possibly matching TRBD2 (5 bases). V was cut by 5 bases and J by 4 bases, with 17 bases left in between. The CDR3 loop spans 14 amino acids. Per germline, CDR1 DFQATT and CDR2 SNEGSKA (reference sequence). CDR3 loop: CSAPPRAGGETQYF. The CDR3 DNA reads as TGCAGTGCTCCTCCTAGGGCGGGCGGAGAGACCCAGTACTTC.

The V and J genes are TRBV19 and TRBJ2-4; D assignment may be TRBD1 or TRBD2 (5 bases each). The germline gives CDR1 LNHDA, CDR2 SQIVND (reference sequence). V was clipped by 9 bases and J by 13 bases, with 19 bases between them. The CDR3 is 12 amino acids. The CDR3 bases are TGTGCCAGACGGACCAAGATGGGGGAGCAGTACTTC. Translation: CARRTKMGEQYF.

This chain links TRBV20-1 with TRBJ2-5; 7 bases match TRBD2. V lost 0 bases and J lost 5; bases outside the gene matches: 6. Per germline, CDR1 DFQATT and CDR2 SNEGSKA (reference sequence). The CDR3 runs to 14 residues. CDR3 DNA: TGCAGTGCTAGAGAGGGTTGGGGGGGGGAGACCCAGTACTTC. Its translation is CSAREGWGGETQYF.

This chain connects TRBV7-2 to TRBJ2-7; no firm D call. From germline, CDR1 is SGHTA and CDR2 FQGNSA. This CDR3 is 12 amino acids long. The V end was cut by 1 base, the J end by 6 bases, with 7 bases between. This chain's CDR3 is CASSLGVFEQYF. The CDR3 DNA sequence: TGTGCCAGCAGCTTAGGTGTTTTCGAGCAGTACTTC.

The CDR3 spells CASNNRDRVPDTQYF. The CDR3 DNA sequence: TGTGCCAGCAACAACCGGGACAGGGTCCCAGATACGCAGTATTTT. The V gene is TRBV3-1, the J gene TRBJ2-3; 9 nucleotides match TRBD1. Germline CDR1 LGHDT, CDR2 YNNKEL (reference sequence). With V trimmed by 7 bases and J by 4 bases, 9 bases remained unmatched. The CDR3 extends over 15 amino acids.

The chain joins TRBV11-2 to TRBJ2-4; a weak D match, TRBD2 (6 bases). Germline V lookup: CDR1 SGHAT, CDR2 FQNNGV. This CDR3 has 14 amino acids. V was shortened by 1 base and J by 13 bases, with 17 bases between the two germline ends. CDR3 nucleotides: TGTGCCAGCAGCTTAGTCCGGGGGAGTTTGGAGCAGTACTTC. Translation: CASSLVRGSLEQYF.

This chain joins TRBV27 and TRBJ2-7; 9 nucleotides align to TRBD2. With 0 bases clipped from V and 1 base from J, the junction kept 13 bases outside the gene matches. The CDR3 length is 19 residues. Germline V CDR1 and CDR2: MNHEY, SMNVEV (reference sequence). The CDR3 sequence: CASSLSPPRLADWSYEQYF. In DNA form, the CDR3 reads TGTGCCAGCAGTTTATCACCGCCTCGACTAGCGGACTGGTCCTACGAGCAGTACTTC.

CDR3 loop: CASSLARDGEQFF. CDR3 bases: TGCGCCAGCAGCTTGGCCCGGGACGGAGAGCAGTTCTTC. This chain links TRBV5-1 with TRBJ2-1; tentatively, D is TRBD1 or TRBD2 (5 bases each). With 0 bases removed from V and 10 bases from J, the gap between germline ends came to 11 bases. The CDR3 contains 13 residues. The V gene's germline CDR1 is SGHRS and CDR2 YFSETQ.

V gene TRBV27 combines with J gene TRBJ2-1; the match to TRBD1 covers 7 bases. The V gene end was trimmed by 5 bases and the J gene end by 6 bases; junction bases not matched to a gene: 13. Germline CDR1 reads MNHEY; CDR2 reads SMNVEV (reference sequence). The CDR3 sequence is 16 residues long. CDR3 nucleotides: TGTGCCAGCAGTCCCGCCCCCGACAGGGTATCCAATGAGCAGTTCTTC. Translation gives CASSPAPDRVSNEQFF.

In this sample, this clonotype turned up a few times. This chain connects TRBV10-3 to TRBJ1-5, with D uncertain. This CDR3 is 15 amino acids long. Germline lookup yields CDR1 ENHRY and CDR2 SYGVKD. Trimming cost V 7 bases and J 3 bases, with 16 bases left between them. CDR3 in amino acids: CAITQDKTNNQPQHF. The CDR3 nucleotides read TGTGCCATCACCCAAGACAAAACTAACAATCAGCCCCAGCATTTT.

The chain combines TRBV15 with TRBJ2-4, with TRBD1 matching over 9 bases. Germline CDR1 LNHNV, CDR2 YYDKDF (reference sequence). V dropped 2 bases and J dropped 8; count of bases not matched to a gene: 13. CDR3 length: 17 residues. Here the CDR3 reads CATSRTIGTGSGDIQYF. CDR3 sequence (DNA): TGTGCCACCAGCAGAACGATTGGGACAGGGAGTGGGGACATTCAGTACTTC. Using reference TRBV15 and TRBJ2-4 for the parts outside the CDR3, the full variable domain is DAMVIQNPRYQVTQFGKPVTLSCSQTLNHNVMYWYQQKSSQAPKLLFHYYDKDFNNEADTPDNFQSRRPNTSFCFLDIRSPGLGDTAMYLCATSRTIGTGSGDIQYFGAGTRLSVL.

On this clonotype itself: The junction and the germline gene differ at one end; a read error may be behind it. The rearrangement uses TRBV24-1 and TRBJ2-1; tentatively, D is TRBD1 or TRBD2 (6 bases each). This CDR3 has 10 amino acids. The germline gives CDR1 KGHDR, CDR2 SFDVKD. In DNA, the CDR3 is TGTGCCCCCAGGGGAGGTGAGCAGTTCTTC. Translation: CAPRGGEQFF.

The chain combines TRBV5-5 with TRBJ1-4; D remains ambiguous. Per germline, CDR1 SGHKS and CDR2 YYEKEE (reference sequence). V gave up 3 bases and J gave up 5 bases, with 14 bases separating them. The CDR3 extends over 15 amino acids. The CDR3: CASSSLGSRNEKLFF. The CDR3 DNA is TGTGCCAGCAGCTCCCTGGGGTCTCGGAATGAAAAACTGTTTTTT. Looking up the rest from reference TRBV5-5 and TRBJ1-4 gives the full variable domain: DAGVTQSPTHLIKTRGQQVTLRCSPISGHKSVSWYQQVLGQGPQFIFQYYEKEERGRGNFPDRFSARQFPNYSSELNVNALLLGDSALYLCASSSLGSRNEKLFFGSGTQLSVL.

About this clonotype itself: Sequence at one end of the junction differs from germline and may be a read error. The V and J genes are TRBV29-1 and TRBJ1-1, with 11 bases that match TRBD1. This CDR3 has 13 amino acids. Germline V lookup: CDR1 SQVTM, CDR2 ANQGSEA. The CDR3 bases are TGCAGCGTCGAGGGACAGGGGGACCCTGAAGCTTTCTTC. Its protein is CSVEGQGDPEAFF.

The CDR3 DNA is TGTGCCAGCAGCGCTCCGGGACAGGGTCTTTACAATGAGCAGTTCTTC. Translating gives CASSAPGQGLYNEQFF. The chain uses TRBV9 and TRBJ2-1; 9 bases match TRBD1. CDR1 is SGDLS, CDR2 YYNGEE, per germline. This CDR3 spans 16 amino acids. Losses at the gene ends were 3 bases for V and 4 bases for J; bases not matched to a gene: 8.

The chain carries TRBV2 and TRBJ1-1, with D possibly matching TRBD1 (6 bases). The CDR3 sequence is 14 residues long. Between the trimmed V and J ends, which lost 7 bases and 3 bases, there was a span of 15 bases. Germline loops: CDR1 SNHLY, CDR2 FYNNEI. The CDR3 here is CASTGVGSDTEAFF. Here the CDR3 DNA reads TGTGCCAGCACAGGGGTCGGTTCGGACACTGAAGCTTTCTTT.

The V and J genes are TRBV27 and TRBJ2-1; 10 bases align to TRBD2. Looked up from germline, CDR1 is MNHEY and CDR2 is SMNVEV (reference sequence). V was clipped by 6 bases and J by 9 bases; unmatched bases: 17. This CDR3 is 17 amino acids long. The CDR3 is CASRPPAGGPTPTEQFF. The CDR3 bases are TGTGCCAGCAGGCCCCCAGCGGGAGGGCCTACACCCACTGAGCAGTTCTTC.

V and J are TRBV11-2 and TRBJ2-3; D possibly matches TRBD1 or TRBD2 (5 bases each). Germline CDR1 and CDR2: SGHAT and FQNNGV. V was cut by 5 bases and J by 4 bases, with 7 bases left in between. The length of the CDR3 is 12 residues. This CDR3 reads CASSGTSDTQYF. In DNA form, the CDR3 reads TGTGCCAGCAGCGGGACCTCAGATACGCAGTATTTT.

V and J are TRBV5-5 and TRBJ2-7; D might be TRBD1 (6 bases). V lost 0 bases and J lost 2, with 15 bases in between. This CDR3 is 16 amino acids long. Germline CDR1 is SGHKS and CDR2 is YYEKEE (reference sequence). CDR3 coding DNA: TGTGCCAGCAGCTTGGGTGGGCCAACAGGGACCTACGAGCAGTACTTC. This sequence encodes CASSLGGPTGTYEQYF.

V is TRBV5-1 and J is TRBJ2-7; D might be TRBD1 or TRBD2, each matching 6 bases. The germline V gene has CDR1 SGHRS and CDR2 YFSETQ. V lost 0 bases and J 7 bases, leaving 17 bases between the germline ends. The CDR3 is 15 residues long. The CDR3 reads CASSLVGGPYNEQYF. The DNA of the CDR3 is TGCGCCAGCAGCTTGGTTGGGGGGCCTTACAATGAGCAGTACTTC.

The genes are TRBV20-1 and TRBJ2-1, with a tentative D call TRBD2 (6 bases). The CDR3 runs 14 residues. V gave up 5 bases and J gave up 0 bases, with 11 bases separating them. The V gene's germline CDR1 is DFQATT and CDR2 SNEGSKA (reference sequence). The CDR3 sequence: CSAGGFSSYNEQFF. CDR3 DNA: TGCAGTGCTGGGGGGTTCAGCTCCTACAATGAGCAGTTCTTC.

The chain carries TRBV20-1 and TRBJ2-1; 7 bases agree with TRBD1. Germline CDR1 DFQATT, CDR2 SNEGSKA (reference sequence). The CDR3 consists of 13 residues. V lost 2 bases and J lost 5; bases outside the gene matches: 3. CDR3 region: CSARTGDDNEQFF. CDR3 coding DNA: TGCAGTGCTAGAACAGGGGACGACAATGAGCAGTTCTTC.